A single sample gave rise to the 30 T cell receptor beta chains below, sequenced in a study of cytotoxic CD8 clonotypes in ibrutinib-treated CLL. Profiled with immunoSEQ multiplex PCR; TCRdb holds only in-frame clones, not every one. The table shows around 77,000 clones, with around 80% occurring only once. The material sequenced was PBMCs, taken at disease progression, from a patient treated with ibrutinib. These TCRs come from a human donor with chronic lymphocytic leukemia.

The chain recombines TRBV6-5 with TRBJ1-4; D uncertain. This CDR3 has 13 residues. In germline, CDR1 is MNHEY, CDR2 SVGAGI. V was clipped by 0 bases and J by 8 bases, with 7 bases between them. CDR3 in amino acids: CASSYSSREKLFF. CDR3 bases: TGTGCCAGCAGTTACTCGAGCAGAGAAAAACTGTTTTTT.

The CDR3 bases are TGTGCCAGCAGCCGAGGGGATTACTCTGGAAACACCATATATTTT. Translated: CASSRGDYSGNTIYF. The V call is TRBV7-6, the J call TRBJ1-3; D possibly corresponds to TRBD1 (5 bases). CDR1 and CDR2 (germline): SGHVS, FNYEAQ. V lost 5 bases to trimming and J lost 0 bases, with 11 bases between them. The CDR3 spans 15 residues. Using reference TRBV7-6 and TRBJ1-3 for the parts outside the CDR3, the full variable domain is GAGVSQSPRYKVTKRGQDVALRCDPISGHVSLYWYRQALGQGPEFLTYFNYEAQQDKSGLPNDRFSAERPEGSISTLTIQRTEQRDSAMYRCASSRGDYSGNTIYFGEGSWLTVV.

The V and J genes are TRBV5-6 and TRBJ1-1; TRBD1 matches at 9 bases. Per the germline V gene, CDR1 is SGHDT and CDR2 is YYEEEE. The CDR3 covers 13 residues. J was trimmed by 5 bases and V by 4 bases; bases with no gene match: 3. CDR3 amino acids: CASSNRGPTEAFF. In nucleotides, the CDR3 is TGTGCCAGCAGCAACAGGGGGCCGACTGAAGCTTTCTTT.

This sequence joins TRBV7-3 and TRBJ2-3, with 12 bases aligning to TRBD1. The CDR3 loop spans 13 amino acids. V shed 8 bases, J shed 6 bases, and the junction held 3 bases outside the gene matches. Germline V gene sequence: CDR1 SGHTA, CDR2 FQGTGA. CDR3 region: CASSGQGADTQYF. The CDR3 bases are TGTGCCAGCTCGGGACAGGGGGCGGATACGCAGTATTTT. Using reference TRBV7-3 and TRBJ2-3 for the parts outside the CDR3, the full variable domain is GAGVSQTPSNKVTEKGKYVELRCDPISGHTALYWYRQSLGQGPEFLIYFQGTGAADDSGLPNDRFFAVRPEGSVSTLKIQRTERGDSAVYLCASSGQGADTQYFGPGTRLTVL.

The chain links TRBV4-1 to TRBJ2-2; 11 bases agree with TRBD2. The CDR3 extends over 17 amino acids. V shed 2 bases and J 5 bases; nucleotides not matched to a gene: 7. Per the germline V gene, CDR1 is MGHRA and CDR2 is YSYEKL. CDR3 in amino acids: CASSQTWTSGLTGELFF. The DNA of the CDR3 is TGCGCCAGCAGCCAAACCTGGACTAGCGGGTTGACCGGGGAGCTGTTTTTT.

V is TRBV7-3 and J is TRBJ2-1, with 7 nucleotides matching TRBD2. V dropped 8 bases and J dropped 6; count of bases not matched to a gene: 10. This CDR3 region has 14 residues. Germline CDR1 reads SGHTA; CDR2 reads FQGTGA. CDR3: CASSPTSATNEQFF. The CDR3 nucleotides are TGTGCCAGCTCCCCCACTAGCGCGACCAATGAGCAGTTCTTC.

J is TRBJ1-1 and V is TRBV2; D is ambiguous. This CDR3 is 13 amino acids long. Germline loops: CDR1 SNHLY, CDR2 FYNNEI. Deletions cut 3 bases from V and 0 bases from J, with 5 bases between. The CDR3: CASSESVNTEAFF. The CDR3 nucleotides are TGTGCCAGCAGTGAGTCGGTGAACACTGAAGCTTTCTTT.

The chain links TRBV5-6 to TRBJ1-5; 10 bases map to TRBD1. CDR3 length equals 15 residues. V lost 9 bases and J lost 0; bases outside the gene matches: 6. Per the germline V gene, CDR1 is SGHDT and CDR2 is YYEEEE. CDR3 amino acids: CATRTGGLSNQPQHF. Here the CDR3 DNA reads TGTGCCACCAGGACAGGGGGGCTTAGCAATCAGCCCCAGCATTTT.

The gene calls are TRBV7-9 and TRBJ1-1, with 9 bases matching TRBD1. This CDR3 has 18 amino acids. Germline assignment: CDR1 SEHNR and CDR2 FQNEAQ (reference sequence). The V and J ends lost 2 bases and 6 bases, in that order; junction bases with no gene match: 16. The CDR3 reads CASSLTTGGGSPVAEAFF. CDR3 bases: TGTGCCAGCAGCTTAACAACAGGGGGCGGGTCACCCGTCGCTGAAGCTTTCTTT.

This clone has more than one count but fewer than ten. This sequence joins TRBV6-1 and TRBJ1-5; perhaps TRBD1 as D (6 bases). The germline CDR1 and CDR2 sequences are MNHNS and SASEGT. Trimming pared 2 bases from V and 4 bases from J, leaving 12 bases between. The CDR3 extends over 15 amino acids. This chain's CDR3 is CASSEFRGTNQPQHF. Written as DNA, the CDR3 is TGTGCCAGCAGTGAATTCAGGGGAACTAATCAGCCCCAGCATTTT.

This chain links TRBV6-5 with TRBJ1-3; no reliable D call. CDR1 MNHEY and CDR2 SVGAGI come from the germline V gene. The V end was cut by 8 bases, the J end by 0 bases, with 8 bases between. The CDR3 totals 13 residues. CDR3 sequence reads: CASCGFSGNTIYF. Written as DNA, the CDR3 is TGTGCCAGCTGTGGTTTCTCTGGAAACACCATATATTTT.

The CDR3 DNA reads as TGTGCCAGCTCACTAACGGAGCTAGATACGCAGTATTTT. Its protein product is CASSLTELDTQYF. The rearrangement links TRBV18 to TRBJ2-3; no clear D. The CDR3 has 13 residues. Germline V gene lookup returns CDR1 KGHSH and CDR2 LQKENI. V lost 4 bases to trimming and J lost 5 bases, with 10 bases between them. The variable domain in full, with the rest retrieved from reference TRBV18 and TRBJ2-3, is NAGVMQNPRHLVRRRGQEARLRCSPMKGHSHVYWYRQLPEEGLKFMVYLQKENIIDESGMPKERFSAEFPKEGPSILRIQQVVRGDSAAYFCASSLTELDTQYFGPGTRLTVL.

This rearrangement joins TRBV7-9 to TRBJ1-3; 8 nucleotides line up with TRBD1. This CDR3 contains 15 residues. In germline, CDR1 is SEHNR, CDR2 FQNEAQ (reference sequence). V lost 2 bases, J lost 6 bases, and 6 bases stayed unmatched. The CDR3 protein is CASSLQGQGANTIYF. The DNA of the CDR3 is TGTGCCAGCAGCTTACAAGGACAGGGCGCAAACACCATATATTTT.

This chain connects TRBV6-4 to TRBJ2-2, with no clear D. From germline, CDR1 is MRHNA and CDR2 SNTAGT. The CDR3 spans 14 residues. V was pared by 0 bases and J by 7 bases, with 9 bases between. The CDR3 DNA sequence: TGTGCCAGCAGTGACTCCCTTTCTTACGGGGAGCTGTTTTTT. It is translated as CASSDSLSYGELFF.

The chain carries TRBV4-1 and TRBJ2-7, with 8 nucleotides matching TRBD1. This CDR3 has 14 amino acids. The V gene end was trimmed by 6 bases and the J gene end by 2 bases; junction bases not matched to a gene: 6. CDR1 and CDR2 (germline): MGHRA, YSYEKL. The CDR3 bases are TGCGCCAGCAGACCCGGGACAGGCGCCTACGAGCAGTACTTC. Residues: CASRPGTGAYEQYF.

The genes are TRBV27 and TRBJ1-3; a weak D match, TRBD1 (5 bases). The length of the CDR3 is 14 residues. V lost 6 bases and J 4 bases, leaving 13 bases between the germline ends. Per the germline V gene, CDR1 is MNHEY and CDR2 is SMNVEV (reference sequence). The CDR3 loop is CASRPTGRGNTIYF. The CDR3 DNA reads TGTGCCAGCAGGCCCACGGGACGCGGAAACACCATATATTTT.

The chain recombines TRBV5-1 with TRBJ1-2; D call uncertain. The germline V gene encodes CDR1 SGHRS and CDR2 YFSETQ. CDR3 length: 14 amino acids. Trimming left V 0 bases short and J 5 bases short, with 11 bases between. CDR3 bases: TGCGCCAGCAGCTTGGATGACGGTCCTTATGGCTACACCTTC. Translated: CASSLDDGPYGYTF.

This clone is deemed medium-sized. V and J are TRBV6-1 and TRBJ1-5, with 9 bases aligning to TRBD1. The V gene's germline CDR1 is MNHNS and CDR2 SASEGT. V lost 10 bases to trimming and J lost 5 bases; unmatched junction nucleotides: 9. This CDR3 spans 14 amino acids. The CDR3 DNA sequence: TGTGCCACAACCGGGACAGGGATTCATCAGCCCCAGCATTTT. The encoded protein is CATTGTGIHQPQHF.

This rearrangement joins TRBV11-2 to TRBJ1-5; weak D call: TRBD1 (5 bases). The CDR3 spans 14 residues. CDR1 is SGHAT, CDR2 FQNNGV, per germline. Trimming took off 1 base at V and 5 bases at J, with 9 bases between the two ends. For the CDR3, the DNA is TGTGCCAGCAGCTTAGTTCAGGGTCATCAGCCCCAGCATTTT. Its protein product is CASSLVQGHQPQHF. Based on the CDR3 plus reference TRBV11-2 and TRBJ1-5, the full variable domain is EAGVAQSPRYKIIEKRQSVAFWCNPISGHATLYWYQQILGQGPKLLIQFQNNGVVDDSQLPKDRFSAERLKGVDSTLKIQPAKLEDSAVYLCASSLVQGHQPQHFGDGTRLSIL.

This clone has only a few counts. The J gene is TRBJ1-5, the V gene TRBV4-2; unclear D gene. V was cut by 0 bases and J by 0 bases, with 3 bases left in between. Looked up from germline, CDR1 is LGHNA and CDR2 is YNFKEQ. There are 14 residues in the CDR3. CDR3 protein: CASSQEISNQPQHF. The CDR3 coding sequence is TGTGCCAGCAGCCAAGAGATTAGCAATCAGCCCCAGCATTTT.

The V call is TRBV5-1, the J call TRBJ1-6, with TRBD1 identical over 11 bases. J was trimmed by 7 bases and V by 0 bases; bases with no gene match: 3. Germline V gene lookup returns CDR1 SGHRS and CDR2 YFSETQ. The CDR3 has 16 residues. This chain's CDR3 is CASSLDGTGGNSPLHF. CDR3 bases: TGCGCCAGCAGCTTGGATGGGACAGGGGGAAATTCACCCCTCCACTTT.

CDR3 coding DNA: TGTGCCAGCAGCTCAGGCTCCGGGACTACCCTGTTTTTT. Protein product: CASSSGSGTTLFF. The rearrangement links TRBV7-9 to TRBJ1-4; weak D call: TRBD1 (5 bases). Germline CDR1 SEHNR, CDR2 FQNEAQ (reference sequence). CDR3 length: 13 residues. V shed 4 bases and J shed 14 bases, with 17 bases lying between them.

The chain recombines TRBV5-4 with TRBJ2-1, with D perhaps being TRBD1 or TRBD2 (5 bases each). Germline lookup yields CDR1 SGHNT and CDR2 YYREEE (reference sequence). The CDR3 spans 15 residues. Between the trimmed V and J ends, which lost 4 bases and 2 bases, there was a span of 13 bases. The CDR3 sequence is CASSDRDRAYNEQFF. CDR3 in DNA: TGTGCCAGCAGCGACCGGGACCGAGCCTACAATGAGCAGTTCTTC.

The rearrangement joins TRBV6-1 to TRBJ2-2, with D uncertain. V gave up 4 bases and J gave up 3 bases, with 6 bases separating them. CDR1 and CDR2 (germline): MNHNS, SASEGT. This CDR3 has 13 amino acids. The CDR3: CASSGWDTGELFF. The CDR3 nucleotides are TGTGCCAGCAGTGGATGGGACACCGGGGAGCTGTTTTTT.

This clone was recorded once. The V gene is TRBV6-1, the J gene TRBJ2-1, with unresolved D. The CDR3 has 15 amino acids. Germline assignment: CDR1 MNHNS and CDR2 SASEGT. V dropped 4 bases and J dropped 0 bases, with 10 bases sitting between them. The CDR3 DNA reads as TGTGCCAGCAGTGTGATGACAAGCTCCTACAATGAGCAGTTCTTC. It is translated as CASSVMTSSYNEQFF.

The J gene is TRBJ1-1, the V gene TRBV25-1; TRBD1 matches 7 bases. The CDR3 extends over 15 amino acids. The V segment lost 4 bases and the J segment 7 bases; nucleotides outside the gene matches: 12. Germline values: CDR1 MGHDK, CDR2 SYGVNS. CDR3 in amino acids: CASSGPHGQELEAFF. The CDR3 DNA reads TGTGCCAGCAGTGGACCCCACGGACAGGAGCTTGAAGCTTTCTTT.

The chain combines TRBV9 with TRBJ2-5, with D perhaps matching TRBD2 (6 bases). The CDR3 is 16 residues long. V lost 0 bases and J lost 1, with 13 bases in between. CDR1 SGDLS and CDR2 YYNGEE come from the germline V gene. As DNA, the CDR3 is TGTGCCAGCAGCGTAGCTTCGCGGGACTCCCAAGAGACCCAGTACTTC. It is translated as CASSVASRDSQETQYF. Combining the CDR3 with reference TRBV9 and TRBJ2-5 gives the whole variable domain DSGVTQTPKHLITATGQRVTLRCSPRSGDLSVYWYQQSLDQGLQFLIQYYNGEERAKGNILERFSAQQFPDLHSELNLSSLELGDSALYFCASSVASRDSQETQYFGPGTRLLVL.

The rearrangement joins TRBV5-1 to TRBJ2-2; TRBD1 matches 8 bases. The J segment lost 6 bases and the V segment lost 5 bases, leaving 6 bases of the junction unmatched. From germline, CDR1 is SGHRS and CDR2 YFSETQ. The CDR3 is made up of 14 amino acids. CDR3 coding DNA: TGCGCCAGCAGGGAAGGGACAGGACCCGGGGAGCTGTTTTTT. This codes for CASREGTGPGELFF.

The chain recombines TRBV18 with TRBJ1-6; D uncertain. V dropped 6 bases and J dropped 8 bases, with 11 bases sitting between them. The length of the CDR3 is 13 residues. Germline values: CDR1 KGHSH, CDR2 LQKENI. CDR3 nucleotide sequence: TGTGCCAGCTCCGCTTCAGGCGATTCACCCCTCCACTTT. Translating gives CASSASGDSPLHF.

V usage is TRBV5-1 and J usage is TRBJ2-7; 10 positions match TRBD2. Looked up from germline, CDR1 is SGHRS and CDR2 is YFSETQ. The CDR3 has 15 amino acids. Trimming at V came to 0 bases and at J to 0 bases, leaving 0 bases not matched to a gene. As DNA, the CDR3 is TGCGCCAGCAGCTTGGGGACTAGCGGCTCCTACGAGCAGTACTTC. Translated: CASSLGTSGSYEQYF.